This TCR beta chain appears in the sequencing data of a study of blood T cell repertoires in COVID-19. At the level of the study: The origin of the acute and convalescent COVID-19 samples was the United States, Italy and Spain. Sources were T cells, B-cell-depleted T cells, or PBMCs; the material itself was cDNA or gDNA.

Germline loops: CDR1 SGHAT, CDR2 FQNNGV. The V end lost 1 base, the J end lost 0 bases, and 13 bases lay between the germline ends. The CDR3 sequence is 18 residues long. This clone was detected once. Under the authors' procedure: Amplification from reference gene primers served as the basis for estimated nucleated cell counts. Profiled with immunoSEQ multiplex PCR; TCRdb holds only in-frame clones, not every one. The V and J calls and clone size are taken from that table; D and trimming were inferred from the DNA. Of around 180,000 clones detected, roughly nine tenths appear once; the ten largest clones hold roughly 25%.

The V gene is TRBV11-2, the J gene TRBJ1-6; a weak D match, TRBD1 (6 bases). Material for sequencing was peripheral blood. The receptor comes from a man between 60 and 75 years old with acute or convalescent COVID-19. The CDR3, as DNA: TGTGCCAGCAGCTTAGGTACAGGGTCGAGCTCCTATAATTCACCCCTCCACTTT. The encoded protein is CASSLGTGSSSYNSPLHF.